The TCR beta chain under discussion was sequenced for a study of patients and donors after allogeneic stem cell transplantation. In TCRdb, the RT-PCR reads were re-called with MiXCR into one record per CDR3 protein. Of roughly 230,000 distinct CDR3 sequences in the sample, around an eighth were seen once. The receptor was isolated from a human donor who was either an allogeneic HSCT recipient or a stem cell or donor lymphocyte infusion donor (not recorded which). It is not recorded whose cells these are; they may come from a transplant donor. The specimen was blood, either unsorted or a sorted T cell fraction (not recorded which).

This CDR3 is CASSQGGIRASGSSGELFF. The CDR3 nucleotides are TGTGCCAGCAGCCAAGGTGGCATTCGGGCTAGCGGGAGTTCCGGGGAGCTGTTTTTT. This chain connects TRBV4-2 to TRBJ2-2, with 10 bases aligning to TRBD2. The germline V gene encodes CDR1 LGHNA and CDR2 YNFKEQ. The CDR3 sequence is 19 residues long. V was clipped by 1 base and J by 6 bases; unmatched bases: 14.